This T cell receptor (beta chain) was captured in a study of T cells expressing NK-cell markers. TCRdb reanalyzed the 5' RACE reads and collapses them to one entry per CDR3 protein, without DNA. This specimen shows tens of thousands of distinct CDR3 sequences; the ten leading clones hold 50% to 75%. Germline V lookup: CDR1 DFQATT, CDR2 SNEGSKA (reference sequence). This CDR3 contains 14 residues. This receptor was identified in a woman between 18 and 69 years old in good health. This chain connects TRBV20-1 to TRBJ1-3. The specimen sequenced was blood T cells: a sorted CD56 or NKG2C T cell subset, CD4+ or CD8+ T cells, or bulk PBMC T cells (not recorded which). CDR3 loop: CSAHPQASGNTIYF.